A selection of T cell receptor beta chains follows, all from one sample in a study of Graves' ophthalmopathy and Graves' hyperthyroidism. TCRdb passed the multiplex PCR reads through MiXCR, listing each CDR3 protein once. The top ten hold 11% of the sample, which has over a million distinct CDR3 sequences, 36% seen once. Sequencing used peripheral blood or thyroid tissue (not recorded which). Receptor source: an adult man with Graves' hyperthyroidism. Each CDR3 is given with its conserved first and last residue. Each record gives: clone size, J gene, D gene, V gene, CDR3 protein, CDR3 DNA. A D gene is named only where the DNA matches it firmly. The listing skips clone size in some rows; elsewhere it reads once, few, many or a size class.

>-|TRBJ1-1|TRBD1|TRBV4-3
CASKPTPGTGHYAFF
TGCGCCAGCAAACCCACCCCCGGGACAGGGCATTATGCTTTCTTT
>-|TRBJ1-5|TRBD1|TRBV7-8
CASSIGSQGADQPQHF
TGTGCCAGCAGCATTGGGTCTCAGGGGGCAGATCAGCCCCAGCATTTT
>few|TRBJ2-7|TRBD2|TRBV10-2
CASSETSGRYRSYEQYF
TGCGCCAGCAGTGAGACTAGCGGGAGATATCGCTCCTACGAGCAGTACTTC
>-|TRBJ1-1|TRBD1|TRBV15
CATSDRVTEAFF
TGTGCCACCAGCGACAGGGTTACTGAAGCTTTCTTT
>many|TRBJ1-2|-|TRBV7-2
CASSLGGLDYGYTF
TGTGCCAGCAGCTTAGGGGGGCTTGACTATGGCTACACCTTC
>-|TRBJ1-2|-|TRBV29-1
CSSYSGHRARGYTF
TGCAGCAGTTACTCAGGTCACAGGGCCCGAGGCTACACCTTC
>-|TRBJ1-5|TRBD1|TRBV20-1
CSAHEDRKVQPQHF
TGCAGTGCTCACGAGGACAGGAAGGTCCAGCCCCAGCATTTT
>-|TRBJ2-5|-|TRBV10-3
CAIGVWGTQETQYF
TGTGCCATCGGTGTTTGGGGGACTCAAGAGACCCAGTACTTC
>-|TRBJ2-1|-|TRBV7-8
CASSPAQDREQFF
TGTGCCAGCAGCCCAGCTCAGGACCGCGAGCAGTTCTTC
>many|TRBJ2-2|-|TRBV19
CASRRPRGGELFF
TGTGCCAGTAGGCGCCCTCGTGGCGGGGAGCTGTTTTTT
>-|TRBJ1-2|TRBD1|TRBV29-1
CSAKGQGNYGYTF
TGCAGCGCCAAGGGACAGGGGAACTATGGCTACACCTTC
>-|TRBJ1-5|-|TRBV25-1
CASSIYLCSVGEGSRQPQHF
-
>-|TRBJ1-4|TRBD1|TRBV6-5
CASKTGSGGKLFF
TGTGCCAGCAAGACAGGGAGTGGGGGAAAACTGTTTTTT
>few|TRBJ2-5|TRBD2|TRBV7-8
CASSLGVASGRLEETQYF
TGTGCCAGCAGCTTAGGGGTGGCTAGCGGGAGGTTAGAAGAGACCCAGTACTTC
>-|TRBJ2-2|TRBD1|TRBV7-2
CASSLVGQGGNGELFF
TGTGCCAGCAGCTTAGTGGGACAGGGAGGGAACGGGGAGCTGTTTTTT
>many|TRBJ2-5|-|TRBV5-1
CASSFNGQKETQYF
TGCGCCAGCAGCTTCAATGGACAGAAAGAGACCCAGTACTTC
>-|TRBJ2-2|-|TRBV20-1
CSARADELGFTGELFF
TGCAGTGCTAGAGCCGATGAGTTGGGTTTCACCGGGGAGCTGTTTTTT
>-|TRBJ2-7|TRBD2|TRBV10-2
CASSAGLAGTRPYEQYF
TGCGCCAGCAGTGCCGGACTAGCGGGGACCAGACCTTACGAGCAGTACTTC
>few|TRBJ2-7|-|TRBV7-2
CASSQGYGLDEQYF
TGTGCCAGCAGCCAGGGTTATGGACTTGACGAGCAGTACTTC
>few|TRBJ1-2|-|TRBV10-3
CAISGPPDGYTF
TGTGCCATCAGTGGGCCCCCCGATGGCTACACCTTC
>few|TRBJ2-5|-|TRBV6-2/TRBV6-3
CVSSIEETQYF
TGTGTCAGCAGCATCGAAGAGACCCAGTACTTC
>-|TRBJ1-1|TRBD1|TRBV7-9
CASRLTGGAVTEAFF
TGTGCCAGCAGATTAACAGGGGGCGCCGTCACTGAAGCTTTCTTT
>many|TRBJ2-5|TRBD1|TRBV2
CASGDRGMETQYF
TGTGCCAGCGGGGACAGGGGGATGGAGACCCAGTACTTC
>-|TRBJ2-7|-|TRBV28
CASSTPRGRGGSYEQYF
TGTGCCAGCAGCACCCCAAGGGGGCGGGGAGGCTCCTACGAGCAGTACTTC
>-|TRBJ1-6|TRBD1|TRBV5-4
CASSLEGTGENSPLHF
TGTGCCAGCAGCTTGGAAGGGACAGGGGAAAATTCACCCCTCCACTTT
>many|TRBJ1-2|-|TRBV5-1
CASSLIETNYGYTF
TGCGCCAGCAGCTTGATCGAAACTAACTATGGCTACACCTTC
>many|TRBJ1-1|TRBD1|TRBV14
CASSQGQGELYTEAFF
TGTGCCAGCAGCCAGGGACAGGGGGAATTGTACACTGAAGCTTTCTTT
>many|TRBJ2-7|-|TRBV10-3
CAISPSQGPSYEQYF
TGTGCCATCAGTCCTTCACAGGGTCCATCCTACGAGCAGTACTTC
>-|TRBJ2-7|TRBD1|TRBV7-2
CASSLGGQGAREQYF
TGTGCCAGCAGCTTAGGGGGACAGGGGGCCCGCGAGCAGTACTTC
>few|TRBJ2-7|-|TRBV30
CAWSEGLGIEQYF
TGTGCCTGGAGTGAGGGTTTGGGGATCGAGCAGTACTTC
>few|TRBJ2-7|TRBD2|TRBV6-1
CASSRTSGTLEQYF
TGTGCCAGCAGTCGGACTAGCGGGACGCTCGAGCAGTACTTC
>-|TRBJ2-5|TRBD2|TRBV10-3
CAISAAGREEQETQYF
TGTGCCATCAGTGCAGCGGGGCGGGAGGAACAAGAGACCCAGTACTTC
>-|TRBJ1-4|TRBD1|TRBV30
CAWSAGQSRFF
TGTGCCTGGAGTGCGGGACAGTCAAGGTTTTTT
>-|TRBJ2-2|TRBD1|TRBV24-1
CATSGPSGQGHPPGELFF
TGTGCCACCAGTGGACCGTCGGGACAGGGACATCCCCCCGGGGAGCTGTTTTTT
>many|TRBJ2-7|TRBD1|TRBV10-3
CASRGQLYEQYF
TGTGCCAGCCGGGGACAGTTGTACGAGCAGTACTTC
>many|TRBJ1-1|TRBD1|TRBV5-6
CASSKSGTAEAFF
TGTGCCAGCAGTAAGTCCGGGACAGCGGAAGCTTTCTTT
>-|TRBJ1-2|TRBD1|TRBV29-1
CSVFRGPDYGYTF
TGCAGCGTTTTTAGGGGGCCCGACTATGGCTACACCTTC
>many|TRBJ2-2|-|TRBV10-2
CASTPTANTGELFF
TGCGCCAGCACTCCGACCGCGAACACCGGGGAGCTGTTTTTT
>many|TRBJ2-7|TRBD2|TRBV20-1
CSARTSGDEQYF
TGCAGTGCTAGGACTAGCGGAGACGAGCAGTACTTC
>few|TRBJ2-5|-|TRBV7-2
CASRIPGRDAEGTQETQYF
TGTGCCAGCAGAATTCCGGGTAGGGACGCCGAGGGCACACAAGAGACCCAGTACTTC
>-|TRBJ1-2|-|TRBV7-9
CASSRREAKAYGYTF
TGTGCCAGCAGCAGGCGGGAGGCCAAGGCCTATGGCTACACCTTC
>many|TRBJ2-5|-|TRBV12-3/TRBV12-4
CASSGRGINQETQYF
TGTGCCAGCAGTGGCCGGGGGATAAACCAAGAGACCCAGTACTTC
>-|TRBJ1-5|-|TRBV20-1
CSASGSGINQPQHF
TGCAGTGCTAGCGGTTCGGGGATAAATCAGCCCCAGCATTTT
>-|TRBJ2-7|-|TRBV6-4
CASTSESGSGTKVYEQYF
TGTGCCAGCACGTCGGAAAGCGGATCCGGGACAAAAGTCTACGAGCAGTACTTC
>many|TRBJ1-2|TRBD1|TRBV5-6
CASREAGTEAYGYTF
TGTGCCAGCAGGGAGGCCGGGACAGAGGCTTATGGCTACACCTTC
>many|TRBJ1-1|TRBD1|TRBV20-1
CSAQGAPGYTEAFF
TGCAGTGCCCAGGGGGCGCCTGGGTACACTGAAGCTTTCTTT
>few|TRBJ2-2|TRBD1|TRBV20-1
CSAPYLQGAGGELFF
TGCAGTGCTCCTTACCTCCAGGGGGCGGGCGGGGAGCTGTTTTTT
>once|TRBJ1-2|TRBD1|TRBV29-1
CSVEDRGQRKNYGYTF
TGCAGCGTTGAAGACCGGGGACAGCGTAAGAACTATGGCTACACCTTC
>few|TRBJ2-6|-|TRBV4-1
CASSQERGSGANVLTF
TGCGCCAGCAGCCAAGAGAGAGGCTCTGGGGCCAACGTCCTGACTTTC
>few|TRBJ1-2|-|TRBV4-1
CASSQSDPSGGYGYTF
TGCGCCAGCAGCCAATCCGACCCATCAGGCGGATATGGCTACACCTTC
>-|TRBJ2-2|TRBD2|TRBV10-2
CASDSGRLIAGELFF
TGCGCCAGCGATAGCGGGAGGCTTATAGCCGGGGAGCTGTTTTTT
>-|TRBJ2-7|TRBD1|TRBV20-1
CSASPVGAGQGGYEQYF
TGCAGTGCTAGCCCTGTGGGTGCTGGACAGGGGGGCTACGAGCAGTACTTC
>-|TRBJ2-1|-|TRBV25-1
CASILTRSQFF
TGTGCCAGCATCCTGACGAGGTCGCAGTTCTTC
>-|TRBJ2-2|TRBD1|TRBV2
CASSQSGTGTGELFF
TGTGCCAGCAGCCAATCCGGGACAGGCACCGGGGAGCTGTTTTTT
>-|TRBJ2-7|-|TRBV20-1
CSVPLTGRGEQYF
TGCAGTGTCCCTTTAACGGGACGAGGAGAGCAGTACTTC
>many|TRBJ1-1|TRBD1|TRBV7-9
CASSRWTDRGTEAFF
TGTGCCAGCAGCCGCTGGACCGACAGGGGAACTGAAGCTTTCTTT
>many|TRBJ1-5|TRBD1|TRBV19
CASSRGTGRQPQHF
TGTGCCAGTAGTAGAGGGACAGGGCGGCAGCCCCAGCATTTT
>-|TRBJ2-7|-|TRBV10-2
CASSPQASYEQYF
TGTGCCAGCTCACCGCAAGCTAGCTACGAGCAGTACTTC
>many|TRBJ2-2|TRBD1|TRBV7-9
CASSSGQDSTGELFF
TGTGCCAGCAGCTCCGGACAGGACAGCACCGGGGAGCTGTTTTTT
>many|TRBJ1-1|TRBD1|TRBV5-1
CASSFGTGFEAFF
TGCGCCAGCAGCTTTGGGACAGGGTTTGAAGCTTTCTTT